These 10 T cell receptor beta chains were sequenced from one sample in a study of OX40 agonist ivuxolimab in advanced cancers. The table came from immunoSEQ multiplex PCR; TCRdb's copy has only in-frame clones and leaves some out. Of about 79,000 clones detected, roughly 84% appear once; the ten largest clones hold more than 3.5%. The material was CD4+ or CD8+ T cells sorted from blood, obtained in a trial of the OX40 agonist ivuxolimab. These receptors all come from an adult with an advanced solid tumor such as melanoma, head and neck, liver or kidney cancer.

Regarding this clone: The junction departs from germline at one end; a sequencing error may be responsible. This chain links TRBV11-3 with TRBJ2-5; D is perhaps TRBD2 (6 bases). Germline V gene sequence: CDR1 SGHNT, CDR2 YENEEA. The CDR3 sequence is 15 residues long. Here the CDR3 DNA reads TGTGCCAGCAGCCCCCAACTAGCATTTCAAGGGACCCAGTACTTC. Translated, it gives CASSPQLAFQGTQYF.

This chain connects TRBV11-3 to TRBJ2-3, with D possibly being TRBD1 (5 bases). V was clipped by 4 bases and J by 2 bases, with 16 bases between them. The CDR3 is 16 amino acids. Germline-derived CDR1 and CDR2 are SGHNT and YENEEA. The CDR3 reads CASSSTTVTNTDTQYF. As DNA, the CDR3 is TGTGCCAGCAGCTCCACGACAGTCACCAACACAGATACGCAGTATTTT.

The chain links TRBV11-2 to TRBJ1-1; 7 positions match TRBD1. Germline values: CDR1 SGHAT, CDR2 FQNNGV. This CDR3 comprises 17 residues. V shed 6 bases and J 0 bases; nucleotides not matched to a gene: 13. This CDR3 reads CASSSSGTEYLNTEAFF. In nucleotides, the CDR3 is TGTGCCAGCAGTTCGTCCGGGACAGAGTACTTGAACACTGAAGCTTTCTTT.

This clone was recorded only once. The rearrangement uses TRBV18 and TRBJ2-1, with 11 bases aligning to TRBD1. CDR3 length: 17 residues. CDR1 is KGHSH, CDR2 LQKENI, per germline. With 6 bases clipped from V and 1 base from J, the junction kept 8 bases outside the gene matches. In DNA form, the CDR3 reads TGTGCCAGCTCTCCTGGACAGGGGGCGAGGTCCTACAATGAGCAGTTCTTC. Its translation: CASSPGQGARSYNEQFF.

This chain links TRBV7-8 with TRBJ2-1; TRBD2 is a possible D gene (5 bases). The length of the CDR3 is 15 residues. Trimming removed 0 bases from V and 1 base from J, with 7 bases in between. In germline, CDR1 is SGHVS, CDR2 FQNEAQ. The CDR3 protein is CASSLAGVSYNEQFF. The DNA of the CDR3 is TGTGCCAGCAGCTTAGCGGGAGTTTCCTACAATGAGCAGTTCTTC.

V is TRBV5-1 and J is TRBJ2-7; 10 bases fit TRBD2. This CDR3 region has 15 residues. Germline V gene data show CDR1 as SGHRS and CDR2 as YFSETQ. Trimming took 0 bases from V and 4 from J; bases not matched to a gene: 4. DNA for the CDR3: TGCGCCAGCAGCTTGGAGCCTAGCGGGGGTTACGAGCAGTACTTC. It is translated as CASSLEPSGGYEQYF.

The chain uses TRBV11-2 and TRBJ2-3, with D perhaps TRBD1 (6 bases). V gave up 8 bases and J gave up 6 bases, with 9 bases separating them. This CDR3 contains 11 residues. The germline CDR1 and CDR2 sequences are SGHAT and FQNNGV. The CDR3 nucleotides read TGTGCCAGCTCAGGGGCTGATACGCAGTATTTT. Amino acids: CASSGADTQYF.

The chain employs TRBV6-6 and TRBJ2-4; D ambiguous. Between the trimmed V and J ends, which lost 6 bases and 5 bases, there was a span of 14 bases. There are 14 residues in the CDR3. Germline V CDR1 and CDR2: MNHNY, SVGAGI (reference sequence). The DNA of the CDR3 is TGTGCCAGCAGCCCTCTTTTGACTGAAAACATTCAGTACTTC. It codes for CASSPLLTENIQYF.

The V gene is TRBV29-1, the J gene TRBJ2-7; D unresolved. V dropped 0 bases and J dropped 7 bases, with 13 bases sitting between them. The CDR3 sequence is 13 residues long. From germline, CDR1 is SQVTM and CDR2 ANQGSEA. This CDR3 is CSVEERKVGEQYF. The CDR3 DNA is TGCAGCGTTGAAGAACGAAAGGTGGGAGAGCAGTACTTC.

CDR3 loop: CASSVLSGRAYEQYF. CDR3 DNA: TGTGCCAGCAGCGTCTTGTCAGGGAGAGCTTACGAGCAGTACTTC. This rearrangement joins TRBV28 to TRBJ2-7; D possibly uses TRBD1 or TRBD2 (5 bases each). The germline V and J ends were trimmed by 6 bases and 4 bases, with 19 bases remaining between them. The CDR3 extends over 15 amino acids. Germline CDR1 is MDHEN and CDR2 is SYDVKM. Full variable domain (missing parts from reference TRBV28 and TRBJ2-7): DVKVTQSSRYLVKRTGEKVFLECVQDMDHENMFWYRQDPGLGLRLIYFSYDVKMKEKGDIPEGYSVSREKKERFSLILESASTNQTSMYLCASSVLSGRAYEQYFGPGTRLTVT.